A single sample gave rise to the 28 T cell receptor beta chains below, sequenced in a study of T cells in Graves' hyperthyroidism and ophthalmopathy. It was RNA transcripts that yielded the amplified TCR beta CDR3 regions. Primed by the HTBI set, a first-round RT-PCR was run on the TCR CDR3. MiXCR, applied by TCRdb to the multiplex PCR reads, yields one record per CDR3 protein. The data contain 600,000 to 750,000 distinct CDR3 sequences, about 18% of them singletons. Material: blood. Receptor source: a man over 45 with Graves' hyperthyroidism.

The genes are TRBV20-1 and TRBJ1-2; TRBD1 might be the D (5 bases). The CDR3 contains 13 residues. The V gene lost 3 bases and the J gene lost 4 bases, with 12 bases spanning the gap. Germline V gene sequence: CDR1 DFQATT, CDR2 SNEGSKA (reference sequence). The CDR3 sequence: CSARLQEFYGYTF. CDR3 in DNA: TGCAGTGCTAGGCTACAGGAGTTCTATGGCTACACCTTC.

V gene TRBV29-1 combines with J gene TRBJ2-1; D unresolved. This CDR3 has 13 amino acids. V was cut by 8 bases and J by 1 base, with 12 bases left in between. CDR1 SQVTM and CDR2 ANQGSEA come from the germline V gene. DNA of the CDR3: TGCAGCTCTGCACCCGGGTCCTACAATGAGCAGTTCTTC. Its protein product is CSSAPGSYNEQFF.

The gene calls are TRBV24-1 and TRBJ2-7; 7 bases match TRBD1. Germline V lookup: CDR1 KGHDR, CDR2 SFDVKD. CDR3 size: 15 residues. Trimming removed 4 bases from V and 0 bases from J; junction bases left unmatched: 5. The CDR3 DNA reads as TGTGCCACCAGTGAAAGTTCAGGGGGCTCCTACGAGCAGTACTTC. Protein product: CATSESSGGSYEQYF.

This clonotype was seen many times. CDR3 amino acids: CATSDSGKENSPLHF. CDR3 coding DNA: TGTGCCACCAGTGATTCGGGGAAGGAGAATTCACCCCTCCACTTT. This chain connects TRBV24-1 to TRBJ1-6; D gene unclear. The CDR3 is 15 residues long. V lost 2 bases to trimming and J lost 7 bases, with 11 bases between them. The germline V gene has CDR1 KGHDR and CDR2 SFDVKD.

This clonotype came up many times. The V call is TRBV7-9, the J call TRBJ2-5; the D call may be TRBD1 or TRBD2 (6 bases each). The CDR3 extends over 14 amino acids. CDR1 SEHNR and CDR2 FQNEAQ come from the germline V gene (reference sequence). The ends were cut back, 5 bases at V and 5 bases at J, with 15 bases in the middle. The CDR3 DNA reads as TGTGCCAGCAGCCCTTGGGGGGCTCCCGAGACCCAGTACTTC. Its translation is CASSPWGAPETQYF. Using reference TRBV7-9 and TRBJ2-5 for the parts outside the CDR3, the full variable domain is DTGVSQNPRHKITKRGQNVTFRCDPISEHNRLYWYRQTLGQGPEFLTYFQNEAQLEKSRLLSDRFSAERPKGSFSTLEIQRTEQGDSAMYLCASSPWGAPETQYFGPGTRLLVL.

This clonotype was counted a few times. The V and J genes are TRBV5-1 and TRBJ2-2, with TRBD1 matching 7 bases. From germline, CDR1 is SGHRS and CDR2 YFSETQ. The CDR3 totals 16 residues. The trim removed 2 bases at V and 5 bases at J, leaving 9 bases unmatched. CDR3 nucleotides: TGCGCCAGCAGCTTTATTACGACAGGGATGACCGGGGAGCTGTTTTTT. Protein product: CASSFITTGMTGELFF.

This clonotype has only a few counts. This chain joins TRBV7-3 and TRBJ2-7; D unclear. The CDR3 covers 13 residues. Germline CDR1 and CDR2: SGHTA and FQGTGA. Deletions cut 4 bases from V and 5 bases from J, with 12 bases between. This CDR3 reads CASSSIPGNEQYF. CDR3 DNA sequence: TGTGCCAGCAGCTCGATCCCTGGGAACGAGCAGTACTTC.

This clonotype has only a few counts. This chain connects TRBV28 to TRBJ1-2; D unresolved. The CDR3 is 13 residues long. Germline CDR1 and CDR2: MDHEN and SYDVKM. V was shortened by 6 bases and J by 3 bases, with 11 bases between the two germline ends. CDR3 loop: CASRETNDYGYTF. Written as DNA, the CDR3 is TGTGCCAGCAGAGAGACGAACGACTATGGCTACACCTTC.

Here the CDR3 DNA reads TGTGCCAGTAGGCCCAGGGGAGTTAGTAATGAGCAGTTCTTC. This translates into CASRPRGVSNEQFF. V and J are TRBV19 and TRBJ2-1; possible D gene TRBD1, 6 bases. Germline V CDR1 and CDR2: LNHDA, SQIVND (reference sequence). This CDR3 region has 14 residues. V was shortened by 6 bases and J by 7 bases, with 16 bases between the two germline ends.

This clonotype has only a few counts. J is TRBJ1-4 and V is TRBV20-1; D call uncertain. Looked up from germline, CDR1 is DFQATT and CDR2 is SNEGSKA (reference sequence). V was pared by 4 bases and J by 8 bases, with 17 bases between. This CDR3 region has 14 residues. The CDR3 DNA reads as TGCAGTGCTACGGGATTCAGTCGAGGGGAAAAACTGTTTTTT. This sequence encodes CSATGFSRGEKLFF.

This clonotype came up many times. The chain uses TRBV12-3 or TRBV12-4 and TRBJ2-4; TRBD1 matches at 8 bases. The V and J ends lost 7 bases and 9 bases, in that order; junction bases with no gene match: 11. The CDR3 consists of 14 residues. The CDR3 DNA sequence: TGTGCCAGCAACCCCGGACAGGGCGGTGGCATTCAGTACTTC. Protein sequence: CASNPGQGGGIQYF.

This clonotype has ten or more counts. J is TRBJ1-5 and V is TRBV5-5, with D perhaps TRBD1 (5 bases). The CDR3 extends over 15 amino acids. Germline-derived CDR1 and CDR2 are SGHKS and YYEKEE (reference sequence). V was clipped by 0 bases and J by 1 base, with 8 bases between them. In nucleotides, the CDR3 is TGTGCCAGCAGCTTGGTCCACAGGAGCAATCAGCCCCAGCATTTT. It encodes CASSLVHRSNQPQHF.

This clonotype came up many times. The CDR3 DNA reads as TGTGCCAGCAGCCAAGGAACTAGGACCAATGAGCAGTTCTTC. Encoded protein: CASSQGTRTNEQFF. V and J are TRBV3-1 and TRBJ2-1, with D possibly TRBD2 on 5 matching bases. CDR1 and CDR2 from the germline V gene are LGHDT and YNNKEL (reference sequence). The CDR3 length is 14 residues. With 1 base removed from V and 6 bases from J, the gap between germline ends came to 10 bases.

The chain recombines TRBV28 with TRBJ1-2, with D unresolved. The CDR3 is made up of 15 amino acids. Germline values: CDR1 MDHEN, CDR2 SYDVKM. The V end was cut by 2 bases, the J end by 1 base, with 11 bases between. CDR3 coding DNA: TGTGCCAGCAGTTTAGGGCAGCTCCTTAACTATGGCTACACCTTC. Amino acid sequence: CASSLGQLLNYGYTF.

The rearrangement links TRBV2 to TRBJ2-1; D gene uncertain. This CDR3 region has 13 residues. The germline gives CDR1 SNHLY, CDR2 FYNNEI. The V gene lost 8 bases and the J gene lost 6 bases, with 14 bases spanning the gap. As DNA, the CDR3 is TGTGCCAGCGGCCAGCGAGTGTCCAATGAGCAGTTCTTC. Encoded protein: CASGQRVSNEQFF. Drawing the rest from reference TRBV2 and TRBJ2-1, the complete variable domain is EPEVTQTPSHQVTQMGQEVILRCVPISNHLYFYWYRQILGQKVEFLVSFYNNEISEKSEIFDDQFSVERPDGSNFTLKIRSTKLEDSAMYFCASGQRVSNEQFFGPGTRLTVL.

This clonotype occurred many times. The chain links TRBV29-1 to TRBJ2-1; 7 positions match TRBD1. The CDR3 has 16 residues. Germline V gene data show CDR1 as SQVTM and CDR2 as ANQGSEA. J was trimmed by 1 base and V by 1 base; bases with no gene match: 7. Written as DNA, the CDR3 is TGCAGCGTTGAAGGCCCCGGACAGGTATCCTACAATGAGCAGTTCTTC. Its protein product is CSVEGPGQVSYNEQFF.

CDR3 residues: CASSFSGDVYEQYF. As DNA, the CDR3 is TGTGCCAGCAGTTTCTCGGGTGACGTCTACGAGCAGTACTTC. V is TRBV28 and J is TRBJ2-7; D gene ambiguous. V lost 3 bases and J lost 3, with 12 bases in between. Germline loops: CDR1 MDHEN, CDR2 SYDVKM. The CDR3 sequence is 14 residues long.

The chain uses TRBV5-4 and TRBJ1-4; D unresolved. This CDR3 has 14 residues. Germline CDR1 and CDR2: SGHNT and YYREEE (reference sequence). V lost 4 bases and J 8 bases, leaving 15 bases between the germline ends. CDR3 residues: CASSPDSGREKLFF. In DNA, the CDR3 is TGTGCCAGCAGCCCGGATTCAGGACGGGAAAAACTGTTTTTT.

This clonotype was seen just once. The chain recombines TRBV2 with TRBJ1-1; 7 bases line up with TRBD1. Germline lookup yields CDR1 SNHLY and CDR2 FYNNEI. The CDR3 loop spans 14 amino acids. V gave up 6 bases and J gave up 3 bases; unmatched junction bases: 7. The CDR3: CASRNRQGYTEAFF. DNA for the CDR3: TGTGCCAGCAGAAATCGACAGGGCTACACTGAAGCTTTCTTT.

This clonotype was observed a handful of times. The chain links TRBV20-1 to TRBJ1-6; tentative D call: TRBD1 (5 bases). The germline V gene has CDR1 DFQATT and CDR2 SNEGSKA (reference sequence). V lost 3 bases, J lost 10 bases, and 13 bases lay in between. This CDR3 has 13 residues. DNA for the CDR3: TGCAGTGCTAGCAGGACAAGGGGATCACCCCTCCACTTT. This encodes CSASRTRGSPLHF.

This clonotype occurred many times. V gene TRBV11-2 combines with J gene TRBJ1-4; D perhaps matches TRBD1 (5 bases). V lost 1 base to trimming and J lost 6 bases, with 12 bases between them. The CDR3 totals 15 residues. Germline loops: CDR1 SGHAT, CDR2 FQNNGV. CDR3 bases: TGTGCCAGCAGCTTAGGTTCAGGGAACTATGAAAAACTGTTTTTT. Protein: CASSLGSGNYEKLFF.

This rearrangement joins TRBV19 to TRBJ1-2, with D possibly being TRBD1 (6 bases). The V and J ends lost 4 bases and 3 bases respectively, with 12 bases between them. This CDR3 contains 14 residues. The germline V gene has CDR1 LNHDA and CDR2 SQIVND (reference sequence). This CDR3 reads CASSKAGADYGYTF. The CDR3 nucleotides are TGTGCCAGTAGTAAGGCAGGGGCGGACTATGGCTACACCTTC.

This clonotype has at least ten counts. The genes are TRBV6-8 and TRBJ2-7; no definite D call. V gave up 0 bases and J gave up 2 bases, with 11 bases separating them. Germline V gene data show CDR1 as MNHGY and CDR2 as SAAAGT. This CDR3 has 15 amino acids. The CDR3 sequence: CASSYSDSRPYEQYF. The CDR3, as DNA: TGTGCCAGCAGTTACTCAGATAGCAGACCCTACGAGCAGTACTTC.

The CDR3 loop reads CASSKWSSGFTDTQYF. CDR3 in DNA: TGTGCCAGCAGCAAATGGTCTAGCGGATTCACAGATACGCAGTATTTT. The V call is TRBV14, the J call TRBJ2-3; TRBD2 agrees at 7 bases. The CDR3 has 16 amino acids. J lost 2 bases, V lost 5 bases, and 10 bases had no gene match. Germline lookup yields CDR1 SGHDN and CDR2 FVKESK.

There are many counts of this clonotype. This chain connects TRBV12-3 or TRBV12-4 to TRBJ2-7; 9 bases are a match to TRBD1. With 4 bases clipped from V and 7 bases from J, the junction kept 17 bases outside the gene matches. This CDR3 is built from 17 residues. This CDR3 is CASSWVASGTGLHEQYF. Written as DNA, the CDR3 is TGTGCCAGCAGTTGGGTAGCCTCCGGGACAGGGCTTCATGAGCAGTACTTC.

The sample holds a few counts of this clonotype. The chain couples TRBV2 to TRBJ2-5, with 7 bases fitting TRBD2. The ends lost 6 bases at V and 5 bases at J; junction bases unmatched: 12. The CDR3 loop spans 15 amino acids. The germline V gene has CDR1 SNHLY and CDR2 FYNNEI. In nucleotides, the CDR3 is TGTGCCAGCAGCCGGGGGGAGCCTGTAGGGGAGACCCAGTACTTC. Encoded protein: CASSRGEPVGETQYF.

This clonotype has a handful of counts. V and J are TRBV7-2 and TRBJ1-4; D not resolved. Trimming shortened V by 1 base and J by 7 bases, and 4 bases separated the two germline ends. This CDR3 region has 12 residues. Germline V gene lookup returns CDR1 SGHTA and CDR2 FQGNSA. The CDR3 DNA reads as TGTGCCAGCAGCTTAGACGTTGAAAAACTGTTTTTT. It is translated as CASSLDVEKLFF.

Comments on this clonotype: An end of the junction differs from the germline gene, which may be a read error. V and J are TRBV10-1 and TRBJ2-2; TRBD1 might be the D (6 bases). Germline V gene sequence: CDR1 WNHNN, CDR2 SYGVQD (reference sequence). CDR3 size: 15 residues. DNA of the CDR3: TGCGCCAGCAGTGCAGGCAGGGGTAACACCGGGGAGCTGCTTTTT. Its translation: CASSAGRGNTGELLF.